The 22 T cell receptor beta chains in this list originate from one sample, sequenced in a study of blood T cells in healthy people across ages. Primed by a sample-barcoded 5' primer and a J-beta primer mix, a second PCR proceeded for about 7 to 11 cycles. TCRdb reprocessed the 5' RACE reads with MiXCR, giving one entry per CDR3 protein. The data contain about 810,000 distinct CDR3 sequences, under 40% of them singletons. The specimen was blood. Receptors originate from a man younger than 35 in good health.

The chain combines TRBV4-1 with TRBJ2-5, with D uncertain. The J call may be wrong; the DNA end is better matched by TRBJ2-7. CDR1 is MGHRA, CDR2 YSYEKL, per germline. The length of the CDR3 is 15 residues. The CDR3 loop reads CASSQGATDGYEQYF. DNA of the CDR3: TGCGCCAGCAGCCAAGGGGCCACTGACGGGTACGAGCAGTACTTC.

This clonotype has just a few counts. The chain has TRBV7-2 and TRBJ1-2; D is unresolved. This CDR3 spans 14 amino acids. The V end was cut by 2 bases, the J end by 2 bases, with 9 bases between. CDR1 and CDR2 from the germline V gene are SGHTA and FQGNSA. The CDR3 spells CASSLHAANYGYTF. CDR3 DNA: TGTGCCAGCAGCTTACATGCAGCCAACTATGGCTACACCTTC.

The rearrangement uses TRBV12-3 or TRBV12-4 and TRBJ1-1, with D uncertain. V lost 5 bases and J 5 bases, leaving 12 bases between the germline ends. CDR3 size: 13 residues. CDR3 nucleotide sequence: TGTGCCAGCAGTGTAGGTCCACGGACTGAAGCTTTCTTT. Encoded protein: CASSVGPRTEAFF.

This clonotype was recorded many times. V usage is TRBV4-2 and J usage is TRBJ2-3; 10 nucleotides agree with TRBD2. The CDR3 is made up of 17 amino acids. Losses at the gene ends were 0 bases for V and 2 bases for J; bases not matched to a gene: 5. The germline CDR1 and CDR2 sequences are LGHNA and YNFKEQ. The CDR3 nucleotides are TGTGCCAGCAGCCAAGACGTAGCGGGGGGCCACACAGATACGCAGTATTTT. This encodes CASSQDVAGGHTDTQYF.

This chain links TRBV7-2 with TRBJ2-5; the match to TRBD2 covers 12 bases. CDR1 and CDR2 (germline): SGHTA, FQGNSA. J gave up 4 bases and V 5 bases, and 8 bases lay outside the gene matches. The CDR3 is made up of 16 amino acids. CDR3 sequence reads: CASSTTSGGTGETQYF. The CDR3 DNA reads as TGTGCCAGCAGCACGACTAGCGGGGGAACGGGAGAGACCCAGTACTTC.

About this clonotype itself: At one of its ends the junction is not consistent with the germline gene, which may arise from a read error. The chain is built from TRBV5-1 and TRBJ2-3; weak D call: TRBD2 (6 bases). Germline V gene sequence: CDR1 SGHRS, CDR2 YFSETQ. CDR3 length: 18 residues. CDR3 in amino acids: CAGSSQPQGLAARDTQYF. The CDR3 region has the DNA TGCGCCGGCAGCTCCCAACCCCAGGGACTGGCAGCCCGAGATACGCAGTATTTT.

Remarks on this clonotype: A single base separates this from a much larger clone, so it may be a read error. The V call is TRBV5-1, the J call TRBJ2-5; 9 bases map to TRBD1. The CDR3 is made up of 14 amino acids. CDR1 and CDR2 from the germline V gene are SGHRS and YFSETQ. V was clipped by 7 bases and J by 11 bases; unmatched bases: 15. This CDR3 is CASAITGTGHEQYF. Here the CDR3 DNA reads TGCGCCAGCGCTATTACCGGGACAGGGCATGAGCAGTACTTC.

This clonotype appeared once. The chain combines TRBV24-1 with TRBJ2-7, with D unresolved. Trimming took off 6 bases at V and 7 bases at J, with 18 bases between the two ends. CDR3 length equals 14 residues. Germline CDR1 is KGHDR and CDR2 is SFDVKD. CDR3: CATSLGQADNEQYF. As DNA, the CDR3 is TGTGCCACCAGTCTTGGGCAAGCCGACAATGAGCAGTACTTC.

This clonotype showed up many times. The chain carries TRBV20-1 and TRBJ1-1; maybe TRBD1 (5 bases). From germline, CDR1 is DFQATT and CDR2 SNEGSKA (reference sequence). The CDR3 contains 14 residues. Trimming removed 5 bases at V and 5 bases at J, with 18 bases between. In DNA, the CDR3 is TGCAGTGCTCTTCTTTGGCCAGGGAGGACTGAAGCTTTCTTT. It specifies CSALLWPGRTEAFF.

This chain links TRBV12-3 or TRBV12-4 with TRBJ2-2; perhaps TRBD2 as D (7 bases). This CDR3 region has 16 residues. Deletions cut 5 bases from V and 7 bases from J, with 20 bases between. The chain's CDR3 is CASSGPGGVGVGELFF. CDR3 DNA: TGTGCCAGCAGTGGACCGGGGGGCGTTGGGGTCGGGGAGCTGTTTTTT.

V and J are TRBV12-3 or TRBV12-4 and TRBJ1-5; 7 bases are a match to TRBD1. CDR3 length: 14 residues. V dropped 6 bases and J dropped 3; count of bases not matched to a gene: 5. Here the CDR3 DNA reads TGTGCCAGCAGAGATGGACAGGCCAATCAGCCCCAGCATTTT. Translation: CASRDGQANQPQHF.

This clonotype was seen just once. The chain is built from TRBV18 and TRBJ1-1; D uncertain. The germline V gene encodes CDR1 KGHSH and CDR2 LQKENI. The CDR3 is 13 amino acids. V lost 2 bases to trimming and J lost 6 bases, with 10 bases between them. The DNA for the CDR3 is TGTGCCAGCTCACCATTGGAGGAGGCTGAAGCTTTCTTT. Residues: CASSPLEEAEAFF.

The rearrangement links TRBV20-1 to TRBJ2-5; D perhaps matches TRBD2 (5 bases). The J call could be wrong; TRBJ2-4 is a better fit for the DNA end. The CDR3 has 13 amino acids. Germline V gives CDR1 DFQATT, CDR2 SNEGSKA (reference sequence). The CDR3 DNA sequence: TGCAGTGTCGAGGGTCCTGAATTAAACATTCAGTACTTC. Its protein is CSVEGPELNIQYF.

A few counts support this clonotype. The J gene is TRBJ2-5, the V gene TRBV6-2 or TRBV6-3; D is undetermined. The V gene's germline CDR1 is MNHEY and CDR2 SVGEGT. This CDR3 has 13 residues. V was pared by 4 bases and J by 2 bases, with 8 bases between. The CDR3 sequence: CASSFIQQETQYF. CDR3 nucleotides: TGTGCCAGCAGTTTTATACAGCAAGAGACCCAGTACTTC.

The sample holds one count of this clonotype. The rearrangement links TRBV4-3 to TRBJ1-2, with TRBD1 matching 7 bases. CDR3 length: 14 residues. Losses at the gene ends were 0 bases for V and 6 bases for J; bases not matched to a gene: 4. Germline CDR1 and CDR2: LGHNA and YSLEER. CDR3 sequence (DNA): TGCGCCAGCAGCCAAGAGGGCAGGGGGAATGGCTACACCTTC. Encoded protein: CASSQEGRGNGYTF.

This chain links TRBV9 with TRBJ1-5, with D possibly being TRBD1 (5 bases). Germline assignment: CDR1 SGDLS and CDR2 YYNGEE. V gave up 6 bases and J gave up 3 bases, with 16 bases separating them. The CDR3 is 15 amino acids. The CDR3 nucleotides read TGTGCCAGCAACCAGGGTCCCGGACTCAATCAGCCCCAGCATTTT. Protein sequence: CASNQGPGLNQPQHF.

This clonotype showed up just a few times. At one end the junction does not follow the germline gene, possibly because of a read error. This chain uses TRBV19 with TRBJ2-3; D unclear. Germline V lookup: CDR1 LNHDA, CDR2 SQIVND (reference sequence). The CDR3 totals 13 residues. The CDR3 here is CASSMQRTDTQYF. Here the CDR3 DNA reads TGTGCCAGTAGTATGCAACGCACGGATACGCAGTATTTT.

A word on this clonotype: A much larger clone lies one base from this, so it may be a read error. This chain uses TRBV5-1 with TRBJ2-5; D perhaps matches TRBD1 (6 bases). This CDR3 region has 17 residues. The V and J ends lost 4 bases and 11 bases respectively, with 30 bases between them. Germline V CDR1 and CDR2: SGHRS, YFSETQ. CDR3 region: CASSQSPTGWSYNEQYF. As DNA, the CDR3 is TGCGCCAGCAGCCAGTCACCAACAGGGTGGTCCTACAATGAGCAGTACTTC.

J is TRBJ2-3 and V is TRBV6-2 or TRBV6-3; D not resolved. V lost 5 bases and J 11 bases, leaving 17 bases between the germline ends. Germline lookup yields CDR1 MNHEY and CDR2 SVGEGT. This CDR3 has 13 amino acids. The CDR3, as DNA: TGTGCCAGCAGTCCCGATTGGGTTCGAGGGCAGTATTTT. It codes for CASSPDWVRGQYF.

The rearrangement joins TRBV5-4 to TRBJ2-7, with TRBD1 matching 8 bases. This CDR3 contains 14 residues. Unmatched junction bases numbered 10, after V lost 4 bases and J lost 7 bases. Germline assignment: CDR1 SGHNT and CDR2 YYREEE (reference sequence). CDR3 residues: CASSQQGVYNEQYF. The CDR3 DNA reads TGTGCCAGCAGCCAACAGGGGGTCTACAATGAGCAGTACTTC.

This clonotype has just a few counts. This chain joins TRBV5-6 and TRBJ1-5; a weak D match, TRBD1 (6 bases). Germline values: CDR1 SGHDT, CDR2 YYEEEE. The CDR3 has 15 amino acids. Trimming pared 4 bases from V and 5 bases from J, leaving 16 bases between. The CDR3 region has the DNA TGTGCCAGCAGCCCAATGGCCGAGGGGGATCAGCCCCAGCATTTT. Protein sequence: CASSPMAEGDQPQHF.

This clonotype was detected ten times or more. The genes are TRBV12-3 or TRBV12-4 and TRBJ2-5; the D is unclear. CDR3 length: 13 residues. Between the trimmed V and J ends, which lost 1 base and 3 bases, there was a span of 6 bases. CDR3 in DNA: TGTGCCAGCAGTTTAGTCCGGAAAGAGACCCAGTACTTC. It specifies CASSLVRKETQYF.